Below are 3 T cell receptor beta chains sequenced from a single sample in a study of blood T cell repertoires in COVID-19. Sequencing was performed with immunoSEQ multiplex PCR; in TCRdb, only in-frame clones are kept and a portion is missing. The sample comprises 300,000 to 400,000 clones, around 87% of which are singletons, and 1% rests with the top ten. What was sequenced was peripheral blood. Receptors were obtained from a man over 45 with active or convalescent COVID-19.

The chain links TRBV18 to TRBJ1-1, with D tentatively TRBD1 (5 bases). In germline, CDR1 is KGHSH, CDR2 LQKENI. This CDR3 has 16 amino acids. The germline V and J ends were trimmed by 2 bases and 1 base, with 14 bases remaining between them. The CDR3 bases are TGTGCCAGCTCACCATTGTCAGGGCTAGGGAACACTGAAGCTTTCTTT. Protein product: CASSPLSGLGNTEAFF.

The chain combines TRBV27 with TRBJ2-7; the match to TRBD1 covers 8 bases. V dropped 4 bases and J dropped 9; count of bases not matched to a gene: 14. The CDR3 totals 15 residues. The germline V gene encodes CDR1 MNHEY and CDR2 SMNVEV (reference sequence). The CDR3 region has the DNA TGTGCCAGCAGTTCCTCCGGGACAGGACTACGAGGGCAGTACTTC. Its translation: CASSSSGTGLRGQYF.

The CDR3 region has the DNA TGTGCCAGCAGCTTACCCAGGGGCCGCTATGGCTACACCTTC. As protein: CASSLPRGRYGYTF. V usage is TRBV6-2 or TRBV6-3 and J usage is TRBJ1-2, with D possibly being TRBD1 (6 bases). This CDR3 is 14 amino acids long. Germline CDR1 MNHEY, CDR2 SVGEGT. Trimming stripped 6 bases from V and 4 bases from J, with 15 bases between.